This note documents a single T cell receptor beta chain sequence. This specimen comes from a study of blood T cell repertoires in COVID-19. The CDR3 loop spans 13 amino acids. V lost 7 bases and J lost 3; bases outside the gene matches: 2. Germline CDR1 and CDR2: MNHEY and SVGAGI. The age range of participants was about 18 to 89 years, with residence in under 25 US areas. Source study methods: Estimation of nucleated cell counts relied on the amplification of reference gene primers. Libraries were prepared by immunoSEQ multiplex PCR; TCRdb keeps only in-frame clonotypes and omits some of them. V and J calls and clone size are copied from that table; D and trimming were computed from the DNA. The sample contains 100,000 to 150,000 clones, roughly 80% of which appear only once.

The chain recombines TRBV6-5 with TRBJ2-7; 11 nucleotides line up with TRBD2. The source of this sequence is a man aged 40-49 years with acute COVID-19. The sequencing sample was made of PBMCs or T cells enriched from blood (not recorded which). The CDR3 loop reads CASKLAGVYEQYF. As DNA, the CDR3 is TGTGCCAGCAAACTAGCGGGGGTCTACGAGCAGTACTTC.